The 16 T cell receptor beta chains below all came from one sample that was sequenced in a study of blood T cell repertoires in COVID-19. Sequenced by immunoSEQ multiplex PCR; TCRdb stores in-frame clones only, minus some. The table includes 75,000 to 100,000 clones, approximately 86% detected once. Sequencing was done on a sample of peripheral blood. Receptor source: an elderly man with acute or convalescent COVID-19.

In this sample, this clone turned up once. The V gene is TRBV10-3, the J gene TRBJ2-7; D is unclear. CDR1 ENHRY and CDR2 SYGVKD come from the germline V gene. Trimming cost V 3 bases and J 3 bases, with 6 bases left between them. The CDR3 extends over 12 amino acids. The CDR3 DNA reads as TGTGCCATCAGTGACGCGAACTACGAGCAGTACTTC. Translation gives CAISDANYEQYF.

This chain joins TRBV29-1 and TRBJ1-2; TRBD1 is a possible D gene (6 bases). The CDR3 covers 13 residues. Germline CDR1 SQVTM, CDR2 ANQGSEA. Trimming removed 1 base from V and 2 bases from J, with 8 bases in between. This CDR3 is CSVEGGQNYGYTF. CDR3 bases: TGCAGCGTTGAAGGCGGACAGAACTATGGCTACACCTTC. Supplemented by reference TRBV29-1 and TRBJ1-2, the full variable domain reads SAVISQKPSRDICQRGTSLTIQCQVDSQVTMMFWYRQQPGQSLTLIATANQGSEATYESGFVIDKFPISRPNLTFSTLTVSNMSPEDSSIYLCSVEGGQNYGYTFGSGTRLTVV.

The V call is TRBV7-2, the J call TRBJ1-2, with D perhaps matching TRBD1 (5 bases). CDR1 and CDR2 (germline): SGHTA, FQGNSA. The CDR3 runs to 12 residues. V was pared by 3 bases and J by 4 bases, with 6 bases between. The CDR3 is CASSLDTYGYTF. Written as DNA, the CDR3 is TGTGCCAGCAGCTTGGACACCTATGGCTACACCTTC.

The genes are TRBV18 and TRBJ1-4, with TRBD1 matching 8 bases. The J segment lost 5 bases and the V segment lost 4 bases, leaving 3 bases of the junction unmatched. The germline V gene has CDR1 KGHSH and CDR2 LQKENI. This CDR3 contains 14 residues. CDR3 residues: CASSQGQDNEKLFF. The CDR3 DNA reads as TGTGCCAGCTCACAGGGACAGGACAATGAAAAACTGTTTTTT.

The CDR3 nucleotides are TGTGCCAGCAGCTGGACTAGCGGGAGGCCTGAGCAGTTCTTC. This gives the protein CASSWTSGRPEQFF. The rearrangement links TRBV7-3 to TRBJ2-1; 14 nucleotides align to TRBD2. V trimming: 4 bases; J trimming: 9 bases; junction bases outside the gene matches: 2. Germline values: CDR1 SGHTA, CDR2 FQGTGA. The CDR3 runs to 14 residues.

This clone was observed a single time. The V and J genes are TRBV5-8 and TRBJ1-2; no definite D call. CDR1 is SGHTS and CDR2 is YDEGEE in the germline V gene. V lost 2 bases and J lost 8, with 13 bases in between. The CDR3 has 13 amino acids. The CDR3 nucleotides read TGTGCCAGCAGCTTTGGCGGTCGAGGGGGCTACACCTTC. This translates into CASSFGGRGGYTF.

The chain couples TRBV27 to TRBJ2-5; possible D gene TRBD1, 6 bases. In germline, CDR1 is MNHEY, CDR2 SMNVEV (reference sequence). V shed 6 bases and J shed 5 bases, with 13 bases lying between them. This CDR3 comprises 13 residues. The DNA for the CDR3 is TGTGCCAGCAGGTCCAGGGGTTTTGAGACCCAGTACTTC. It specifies CASRSRGFETQYF.

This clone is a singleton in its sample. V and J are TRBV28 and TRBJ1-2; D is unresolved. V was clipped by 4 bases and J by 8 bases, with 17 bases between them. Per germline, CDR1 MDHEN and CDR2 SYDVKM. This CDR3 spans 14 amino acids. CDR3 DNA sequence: TGTGCCAGCAGTTCTAATGTGCGGGAGGAAGGCTACACCTTC. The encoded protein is CASSSNVREEGYTF.

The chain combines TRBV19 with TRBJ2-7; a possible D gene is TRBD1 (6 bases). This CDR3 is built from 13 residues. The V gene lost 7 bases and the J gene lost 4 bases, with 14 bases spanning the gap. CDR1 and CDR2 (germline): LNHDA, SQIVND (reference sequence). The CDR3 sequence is CASTTQGSYEQYF. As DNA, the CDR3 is TGTGCCAGTACGACCCAGGGGAGTTACGAGCAGTACTTC.

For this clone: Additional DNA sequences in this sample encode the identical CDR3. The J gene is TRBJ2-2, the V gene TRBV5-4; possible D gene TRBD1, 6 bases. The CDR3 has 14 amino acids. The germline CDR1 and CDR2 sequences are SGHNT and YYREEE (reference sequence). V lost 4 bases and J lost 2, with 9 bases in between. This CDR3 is CASSPGQNTGELFF. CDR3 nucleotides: TGTGCCAGCAGCCCGGGACAAAACACCGGGGAGCTGTTTTTT.

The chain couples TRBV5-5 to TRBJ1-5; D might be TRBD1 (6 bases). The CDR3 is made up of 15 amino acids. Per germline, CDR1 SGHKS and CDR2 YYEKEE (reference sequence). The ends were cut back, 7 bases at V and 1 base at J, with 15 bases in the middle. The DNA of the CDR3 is TGTGCCAGCGCGCAGGGGCCGGGGAGCAATCAGCCCCAGCATTTT. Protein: CASAQGPGSNQPQHF.

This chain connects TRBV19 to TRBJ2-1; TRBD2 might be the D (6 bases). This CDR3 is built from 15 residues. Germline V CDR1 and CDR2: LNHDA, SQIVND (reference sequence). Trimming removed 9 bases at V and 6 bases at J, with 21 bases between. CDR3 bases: TGTGCCAGCGGTGGTGCGGGGCCATTTACCAATGAGCAGTTCTTC. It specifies CASGGAGPFTNEQFF.

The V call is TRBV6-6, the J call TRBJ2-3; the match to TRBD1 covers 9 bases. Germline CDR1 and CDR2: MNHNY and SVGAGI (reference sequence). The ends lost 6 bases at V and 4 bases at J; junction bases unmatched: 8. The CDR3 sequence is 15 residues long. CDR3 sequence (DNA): TGTGCCAGCAGGACAGGGGGTGGGGTGGCAGATACGCAGTATTTT. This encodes CASRTGGGVADTQYF.

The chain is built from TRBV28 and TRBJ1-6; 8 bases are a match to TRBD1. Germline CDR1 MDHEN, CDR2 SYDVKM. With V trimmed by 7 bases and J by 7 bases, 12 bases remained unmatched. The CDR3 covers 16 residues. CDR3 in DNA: TGTGCCAGCAACGGACAGGGCGTGACTTCAAATTCACCCCTCCACTTT. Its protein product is CASNGQGVTSNSPLHF.

CDR3 sequence (DNA): TGTGCCAGTAGACCGCCAGGGGTTAATTCACCCCTCCACTTT. It specifies CASRPPGVNSPLHF. This chain uses TRBV19 with TRBJ1-6; D is perhaps TRBD1 (6 bases). The V and J ends lost 6 bases and 6 bases respectively, with 12 bases between them. The CDR3 consists of 14 residues. Germline CDR1 reads LNHDA; CDR2 reads SQIVND (reference sequence).

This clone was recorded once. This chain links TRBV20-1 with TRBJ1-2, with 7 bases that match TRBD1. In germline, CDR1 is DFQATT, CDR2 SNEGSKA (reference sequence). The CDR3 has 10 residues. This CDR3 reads CSNPGQGYTF. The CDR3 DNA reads TGCAGCAACCCGGGACAGGGCTACACCTTC.